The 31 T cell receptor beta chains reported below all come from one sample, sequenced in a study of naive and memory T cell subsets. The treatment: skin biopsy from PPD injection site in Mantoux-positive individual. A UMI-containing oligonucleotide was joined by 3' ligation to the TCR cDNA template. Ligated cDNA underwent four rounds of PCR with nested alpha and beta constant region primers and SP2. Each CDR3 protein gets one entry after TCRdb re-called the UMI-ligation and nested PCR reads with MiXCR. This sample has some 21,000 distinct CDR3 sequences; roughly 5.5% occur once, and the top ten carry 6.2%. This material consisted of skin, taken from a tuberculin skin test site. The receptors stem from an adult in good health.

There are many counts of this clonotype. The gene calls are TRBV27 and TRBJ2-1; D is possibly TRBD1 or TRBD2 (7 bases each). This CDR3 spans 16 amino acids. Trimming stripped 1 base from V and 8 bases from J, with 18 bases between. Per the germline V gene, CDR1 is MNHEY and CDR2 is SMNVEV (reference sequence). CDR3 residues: CASSLLAGPQGDEQFF. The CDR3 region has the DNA TGTGCCAGCAGTTTATTAGCGGGCCCCCAGGGGGATGAGCAGTTCTTC.

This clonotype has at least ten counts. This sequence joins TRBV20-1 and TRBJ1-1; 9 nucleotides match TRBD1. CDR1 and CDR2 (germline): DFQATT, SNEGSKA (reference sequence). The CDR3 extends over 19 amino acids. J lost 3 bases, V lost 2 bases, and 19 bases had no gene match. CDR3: CSARNDRGRAGHRDTEAFF. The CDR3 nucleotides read TGCAGTGCTAGAAACGACAGGGGGAGGGCAGGTCATCGGGACACTGAAGCTTTCTTT.

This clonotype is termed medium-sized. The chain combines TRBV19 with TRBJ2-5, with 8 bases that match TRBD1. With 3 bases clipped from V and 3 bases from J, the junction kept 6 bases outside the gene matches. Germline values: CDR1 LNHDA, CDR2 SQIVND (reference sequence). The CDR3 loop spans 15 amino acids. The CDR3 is CASSITGTGEETQYF. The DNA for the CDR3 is TGTGCCAGTAGTATTACCGGGACAGGAGAAGAGACCCAGTACTTC.

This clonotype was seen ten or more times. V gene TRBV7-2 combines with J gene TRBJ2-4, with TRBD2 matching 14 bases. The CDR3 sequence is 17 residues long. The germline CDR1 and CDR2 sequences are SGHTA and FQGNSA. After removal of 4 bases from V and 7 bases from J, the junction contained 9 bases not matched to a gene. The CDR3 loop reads CASSWSGTSGSGNIQYF. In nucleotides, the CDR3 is TGTGCCAGCAGCTGGTCCGGGACTAGCGGGAGTGGGAACATTCAGTACTTC.

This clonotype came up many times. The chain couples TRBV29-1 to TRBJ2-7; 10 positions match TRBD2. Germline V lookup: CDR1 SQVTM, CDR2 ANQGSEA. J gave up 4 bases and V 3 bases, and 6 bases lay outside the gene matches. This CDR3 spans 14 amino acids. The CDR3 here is CSVELPSGSYEQYF. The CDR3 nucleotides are TGCAGCGTTGAGCTTCCTAGCGGGAGTTACGAGCAGTACTTC.

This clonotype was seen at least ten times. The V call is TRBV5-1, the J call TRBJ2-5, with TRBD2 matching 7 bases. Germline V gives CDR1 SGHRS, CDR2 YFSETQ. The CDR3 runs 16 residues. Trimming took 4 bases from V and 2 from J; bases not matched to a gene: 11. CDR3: CASSRSTLAVQETQYF. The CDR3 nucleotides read TGCGCCAGCAGCCGCTCCACGCTAGCGGTACAAGAGACCCAGTACTTC.

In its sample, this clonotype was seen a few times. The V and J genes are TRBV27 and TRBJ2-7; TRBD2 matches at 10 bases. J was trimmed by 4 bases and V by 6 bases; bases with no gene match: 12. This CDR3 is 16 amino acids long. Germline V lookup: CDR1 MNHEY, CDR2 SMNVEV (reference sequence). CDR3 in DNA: TGTGCCAGCAGCCGACTAGCGGGCCTATCCGCATACGAGCAGTACTTC. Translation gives CASSRLAGLSAYEQYF.

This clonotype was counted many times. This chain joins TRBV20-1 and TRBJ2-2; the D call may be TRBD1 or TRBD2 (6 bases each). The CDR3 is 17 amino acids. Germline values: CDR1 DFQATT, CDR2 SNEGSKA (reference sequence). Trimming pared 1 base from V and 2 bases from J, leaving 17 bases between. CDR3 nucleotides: TGCAGTGCTAGAGTCCCAATCGGGGGCGTCAACACCGGGGAGCTGTTTTTT. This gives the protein CSARVPIGGVNTGELFF.

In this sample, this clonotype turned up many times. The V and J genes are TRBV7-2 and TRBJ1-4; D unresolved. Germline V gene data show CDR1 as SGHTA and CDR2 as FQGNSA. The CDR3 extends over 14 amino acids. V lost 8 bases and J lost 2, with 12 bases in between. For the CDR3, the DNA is TGTGCCAGCGGCGGGTTGGGTACTAATGAAAAACTGTTTTTT. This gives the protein CASGGLGTNEKLFF.

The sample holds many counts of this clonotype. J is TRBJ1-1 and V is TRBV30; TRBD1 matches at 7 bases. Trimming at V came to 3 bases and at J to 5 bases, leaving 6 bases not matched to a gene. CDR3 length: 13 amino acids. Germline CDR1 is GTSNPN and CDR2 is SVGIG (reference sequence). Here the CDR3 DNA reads TGTGCCTGGAGGGAGGGGGCTGAAACTGAAGCTTTCTTT. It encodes CAWREGAETEAFF.

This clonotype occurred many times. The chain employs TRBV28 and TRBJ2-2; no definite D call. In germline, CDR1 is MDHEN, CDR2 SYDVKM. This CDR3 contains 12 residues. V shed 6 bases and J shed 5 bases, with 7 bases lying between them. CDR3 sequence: CASRDGTGELFF. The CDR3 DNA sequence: TGTGCCAGCAGGGATGGGACCGGGGAGCTGTTTTTT. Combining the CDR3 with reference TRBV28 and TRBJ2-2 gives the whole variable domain DVKVTQSSRYLVKRTGEKVFLECVQDMDHENMFWYRQDPGLGLRLIYFSYDVKMKEKGDIPEGYSVSREKKERFSLILESASTNQTSMYLCASRDGTGELFFGEGSRLTVL.

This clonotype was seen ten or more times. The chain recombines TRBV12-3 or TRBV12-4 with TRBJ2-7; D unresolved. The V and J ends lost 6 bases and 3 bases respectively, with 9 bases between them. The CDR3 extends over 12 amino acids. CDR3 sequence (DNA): TGTGCCAGCAGGCAGAGCGACTACGAGCAGTACTTC. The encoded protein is CASRQSDYEQYF.

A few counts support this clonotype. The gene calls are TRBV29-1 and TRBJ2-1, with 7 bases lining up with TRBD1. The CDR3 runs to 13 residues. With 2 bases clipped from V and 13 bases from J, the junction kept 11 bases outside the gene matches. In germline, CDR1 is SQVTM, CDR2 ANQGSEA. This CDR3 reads CSVERGQSGRQFF. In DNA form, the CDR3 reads TGCAGCGTTGAAAGGGGGCAGTCGGGTCGTCAGTTCTTC.

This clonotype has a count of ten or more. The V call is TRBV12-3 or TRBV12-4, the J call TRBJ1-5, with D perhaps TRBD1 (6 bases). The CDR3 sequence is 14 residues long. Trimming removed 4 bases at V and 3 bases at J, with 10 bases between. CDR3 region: CASSSDRNNQPQHF. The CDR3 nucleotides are TGTGCCAGCAGTTCCGACAGGAACAATCAGCCCCAGCATTTT.

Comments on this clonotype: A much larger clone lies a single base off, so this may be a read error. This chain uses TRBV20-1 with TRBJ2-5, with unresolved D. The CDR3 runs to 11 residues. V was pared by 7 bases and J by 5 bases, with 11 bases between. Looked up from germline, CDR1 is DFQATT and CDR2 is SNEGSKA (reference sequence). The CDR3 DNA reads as TGCAGTGACACAAATTCGGAGACCCAGTACTTC. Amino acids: CSDTNSETQYF.

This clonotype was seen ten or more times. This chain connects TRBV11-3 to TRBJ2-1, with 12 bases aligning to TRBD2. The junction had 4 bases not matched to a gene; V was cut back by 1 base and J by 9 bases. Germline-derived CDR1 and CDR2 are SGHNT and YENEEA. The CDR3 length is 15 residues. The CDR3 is CASSLGLAGVSEQFF. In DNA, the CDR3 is TGTGCCAGCAGCTTAGGACTAGCGGGAGTAAGTGAGCAGTTCTTC.

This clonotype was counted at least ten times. CDR3 loop: CASSSSYQYGTGMYGYTF. CDR3 bases: TGTGCCAGCAGCTCCTCTTATCAGTACGGGACAGGGATGTATGGCTACACCTTC. The gene calls are TRBV11-2 and TRBJ1-2, with 9 bases matching TRBD1. Germline V lookup: CDR1 SGHAT, CDR2 FQNNGV. With 4 bases clipped from V and 5 bases from J, the junction kept 17 bases outside the gene matches. This CDR3 has 18 amino acids.

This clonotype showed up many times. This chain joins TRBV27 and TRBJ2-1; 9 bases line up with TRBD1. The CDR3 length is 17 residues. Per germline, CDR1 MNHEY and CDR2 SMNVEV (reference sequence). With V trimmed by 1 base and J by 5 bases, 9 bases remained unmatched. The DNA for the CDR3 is TGTGCCAGCAGTTTATTTTTGGGGACAGGGCCGAACAATGAGCAGTTCTTC. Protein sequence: CASSLFLGTGPNNEQFF.

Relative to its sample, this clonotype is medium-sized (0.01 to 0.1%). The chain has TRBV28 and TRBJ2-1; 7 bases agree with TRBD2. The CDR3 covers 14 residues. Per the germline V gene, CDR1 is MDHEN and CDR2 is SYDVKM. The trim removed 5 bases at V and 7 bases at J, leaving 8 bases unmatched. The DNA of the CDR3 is TGTGCCAGCAGTAGACTTGGGGGGGGTAATGAGCAGTTCTTC. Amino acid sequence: CASSRLGGGNEQFF.

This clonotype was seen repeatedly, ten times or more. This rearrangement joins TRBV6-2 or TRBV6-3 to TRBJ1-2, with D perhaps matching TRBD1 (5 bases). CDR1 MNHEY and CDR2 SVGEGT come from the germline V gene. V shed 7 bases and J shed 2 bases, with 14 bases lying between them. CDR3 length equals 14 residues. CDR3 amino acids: CASITGPQNYGYTF. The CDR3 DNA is TGTGCCAGCATTACGGGACCACAAAACTATGGCTACACCTTC.

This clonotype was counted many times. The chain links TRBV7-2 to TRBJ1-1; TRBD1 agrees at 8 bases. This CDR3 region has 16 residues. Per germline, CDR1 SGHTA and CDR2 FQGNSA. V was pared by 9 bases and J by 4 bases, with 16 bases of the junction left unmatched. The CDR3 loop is CASILSGQGWSTEAFF. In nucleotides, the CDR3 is TGTGCCAGTATACTAAGCGGACAGGGATGGAGCACTGAAGCTTTCTTT.

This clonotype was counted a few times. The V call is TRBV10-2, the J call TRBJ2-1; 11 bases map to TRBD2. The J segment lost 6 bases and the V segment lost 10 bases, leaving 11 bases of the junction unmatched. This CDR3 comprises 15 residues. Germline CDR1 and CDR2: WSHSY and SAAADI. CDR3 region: CATHLAGGRGNEQFF. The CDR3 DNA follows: TGCGCCACCCATCTAGCGGGAGGTAGGGGCAATGAGCAGTTCTTC.

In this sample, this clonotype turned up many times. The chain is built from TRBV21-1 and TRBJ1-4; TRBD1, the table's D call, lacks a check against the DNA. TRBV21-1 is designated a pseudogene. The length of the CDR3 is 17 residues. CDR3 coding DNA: TGTGCCAGCAGTAGTACTCCCCGGACAGGGAAGGGTGAAAAACTGTTTTTT. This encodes CASSSTPRTGKGEKLFF.

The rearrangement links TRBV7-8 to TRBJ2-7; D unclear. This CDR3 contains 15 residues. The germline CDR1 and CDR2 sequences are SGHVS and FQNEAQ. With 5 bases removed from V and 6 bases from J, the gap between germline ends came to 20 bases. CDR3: CASSQNGVMQIEQYF. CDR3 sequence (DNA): TGTGCCAGCAGCCAAAACGGAGTGATGCAAATCGAGCAGTACTTC.

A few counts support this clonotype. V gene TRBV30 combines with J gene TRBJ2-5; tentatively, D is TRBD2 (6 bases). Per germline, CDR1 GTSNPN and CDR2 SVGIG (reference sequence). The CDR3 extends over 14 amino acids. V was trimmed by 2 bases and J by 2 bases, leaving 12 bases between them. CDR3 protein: CAWSRGLLQETQYF. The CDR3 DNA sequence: TGTGCCTGGAGTCGCGGACTACTACAAGAGACCCAGTACTTC.

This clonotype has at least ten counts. CDR3 sequence reads: CSARDLGLEQYF. DNA of the CDR3: TGCAGTGCTAGAGACCTTGGACTGGAGCAGTACTTC. J is TRBJ2-7 and V is TRBV20-1, with D possibly TRBD2 on 5 matching bases. There are 12 residues in the CDR3. The germline V gene encodes CDR1 DFQATT and CDR2 SNEGSKA (reference sequence). Between the trimmed V and J ends, which lost 0 bases and 7 bases, there was a span of 10 bases.

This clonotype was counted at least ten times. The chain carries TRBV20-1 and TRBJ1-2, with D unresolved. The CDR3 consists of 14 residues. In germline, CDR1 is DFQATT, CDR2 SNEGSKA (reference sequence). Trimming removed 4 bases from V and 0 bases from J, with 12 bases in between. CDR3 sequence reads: CSATQAPANYGYTF. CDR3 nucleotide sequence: TGCAGTGCTACCCAGGCCCCAGCTAACTATGGCTACACCTTC.

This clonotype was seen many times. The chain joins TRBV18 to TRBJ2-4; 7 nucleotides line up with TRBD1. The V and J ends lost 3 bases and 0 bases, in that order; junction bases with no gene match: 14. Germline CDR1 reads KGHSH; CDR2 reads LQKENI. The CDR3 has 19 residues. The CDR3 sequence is CASSPLRDSPFLAKNIQYF. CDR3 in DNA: TGTGCCAGCTCACCTCTTCGGGACAGTCCTTTCCTAGCCAAAAACATTCAGTACTTC.

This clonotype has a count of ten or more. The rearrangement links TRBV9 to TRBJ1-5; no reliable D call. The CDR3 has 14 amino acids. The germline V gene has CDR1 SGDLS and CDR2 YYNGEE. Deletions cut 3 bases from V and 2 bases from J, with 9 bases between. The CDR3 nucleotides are TGTGCCAGCAGCGCTTCCGAGGGCAATCAGCCCCAGCATTTT. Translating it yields CASSASEGNQPQHF.

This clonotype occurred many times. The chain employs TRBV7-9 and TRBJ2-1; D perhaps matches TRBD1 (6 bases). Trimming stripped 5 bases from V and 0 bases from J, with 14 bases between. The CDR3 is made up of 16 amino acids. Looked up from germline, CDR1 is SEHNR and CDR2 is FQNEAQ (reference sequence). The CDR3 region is CASSPKTGRSYNEQFF. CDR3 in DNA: TGTGCCAGCAGCCCCAAAACAGGGCGCTCCTACAATGAGCAGTTCTTC.

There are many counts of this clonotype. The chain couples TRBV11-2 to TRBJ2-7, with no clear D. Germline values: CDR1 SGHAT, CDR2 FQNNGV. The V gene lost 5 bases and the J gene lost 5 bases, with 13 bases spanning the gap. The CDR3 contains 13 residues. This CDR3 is CASSPQIQDEQYF. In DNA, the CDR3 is TGTGCCAGCAGCCCGCAAATCCAGGACGAGCAGTACTTC.